This TCR beta chain was profiled in a study of cytomegalovirus exposure and HLA in healthy donors. Study conclusions and caveats: The study carried out a later analysis of TCR beta sequences. It associated approximately 17,000 of them with specific HLA alleles at a false discovery rate of 0.05. Common viral pathogens were later found to be apparently linked to several of the most significant clusters.

PCR used 60 Vbeta primers and 13 Jbeta primers. Profiling relied on immunoSEQ multiplex PCR, and the TCRdb table lists in-frame clones only, not all of them. The sample includes 150,000 to 200,000 clones, 75% to 85% seen only once; the top ten take around 1.9%. In its sample, this clone was seen once. Its target is not known. J lost 12 bases, V lost 2 bases, and 10 bases had no gene match. Germline lookup yields CDR1 MGHRA and CDR2 YSYEKL. This CDR3 region has 14 residues. At collection, donors were nominally healthy, but unrecorded immune exposures were probable. This TCR was sampled from a woman younger than 35 in good health and CMV-seropositive. The sample was PBMCs. J is TRBJ2-4 and V is TRBV4-1, with 7 bases matching TRBD1. The DNA of the CDR3 is TGCGCCAGCAGCCAAATGGGGTCAGGGGACAGTCAGTACTTC. Its protein is CASSQMGSGDSQYF.